The present entry profiles one TCR beta chain with its context. Original handling: For nucleated cells, counts were estimated from reference gene primer amplification. Here immunoSEQ multiplex PCR was the method, and the copy in TCRdb shows in-frame clones only, minus some. V, J and clone size are those of that table, while D and trimming were read from the DNA. The table has 75,000 to 85,000 clones, over 75% seen once; the top ten hold over 35%. This sample is part of a study of blood T cell repertoires in COVID-19. Whole-study context: Sources were T cells, B-cell-depleted T cells, or PBMCs; the material itself was cDNA or gDNA.

Trimming removed 6 bases from V and 4 bases from J, with 6 bases in between. Germline loops: CDR1 SGHNT, CDR2 YENEEA. The CDR3 consists of 11 residues. The chain has TRBV11-3 and TRBJ2-5; D ambiguous. Sequencing was carried out using peripheral blood. The TCR originated in a human donor in a cohort sampled during active COVID-19. DNA of the CDR3: TGTGCCAGCAGTCGTTCAGAGACCCAGTACTTC. Protein: CASSRSETQYF. Supplemented by reference TRBV11-3 and TRBJ2-5, the full variable domain reads EAGVVQSPRYKIIEKKQPVAFWCNPISGHNTLYWYLQNLGQGPELLIRYENEEAVDDSQLPKDRFSAERLKGVDSTLKIQPAELGDSAVYLCASSRSETQYFGPGTRLLVL.